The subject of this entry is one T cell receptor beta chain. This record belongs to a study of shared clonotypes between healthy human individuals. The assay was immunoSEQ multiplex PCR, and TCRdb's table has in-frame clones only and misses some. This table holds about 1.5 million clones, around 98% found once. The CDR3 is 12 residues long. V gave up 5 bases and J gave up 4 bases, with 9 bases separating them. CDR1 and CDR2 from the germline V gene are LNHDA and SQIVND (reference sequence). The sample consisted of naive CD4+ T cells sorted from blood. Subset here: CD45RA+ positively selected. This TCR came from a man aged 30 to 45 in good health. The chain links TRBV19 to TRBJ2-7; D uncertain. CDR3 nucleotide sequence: TGTGCCAGTAGTTCCCGGGCGTACGAGCAGTACTTC. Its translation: CASSSRAYEQYF.